This T cell receptor (beta chain) was captured in a study of CD8 T cells in Susac syndrome. With random hexamers, reverse transcription was performed on roughly 0.5 to 1 ug of RNA. Multiplex PCR with immunoSEQ amplified the TCR beta CDR3 across 54 Vbeta and 13 Jbeta. A single record per CDR3 protein comes from TCRdb applying MiXCR to the immunoSEQ multiplex PCR reads. The repertoire holds roughly 110,000 distinct CDR3 sequences, with roughly 94% as singletons. Whole-study findings and limits: Susac-specific public clones found in total CD8+ repertoires numbered 15 to 20, and those in CD8+ TEMRA repertoires numbered about five.

With regard to this clonotype: What it binds is not known.

The CDR3 runs 15 residues. V lost 5 bases to trimming and J lost 5 bases; unmatched junction nucleotides: 9. Germline lookup yields CDR1 LGHDT and CDR2 YNNKEL (reference sequence). The clonotype was recovered from a human donor with Susac syndrome. Source material: CD8+ T cells from PBMCs. This chain uses TRBV3-1 with TRBJ2-7, with 10 bases that match TRBD1. In nucleotides, the CDR3 is TGTGCCAGCAGCGTAAAGGACAGGGGGTCCCACGAGCAGTACTTC. As protein: CASSVKDRGSHEQYF.